This T cell receptor (beta chain) was identified during a study of CD8 T cells in ankylosing spondylitis. To note about this clonotype: Its antigen is not identified.

Study-wide findings and caveats: Disease-linked clones reportedly showed significant enrichment in matched ankylosing spondylitis synovial fluid. Ankylosing spondylitis blood appeared to carry a characteristic TCR beta motif of roughly eight highly homologous variants. Earlier work had already found some motif variants in reactive arthritis synovial fluid and blood.

Quantitative barcoded 5'-RACE was used to prepare TCR beta libraries. TCRdb ran MiXCR on the 5' RACE reads and lists one entry per CDR3 protein. Found here are 150,000 or so distinct CDR3 sequences, around 8.9% of them singletons; the top ten hold around 16%. Sequenced sample: blood, either unsorted or a sorted T cell fraction (not recorded which). The source is a female donor with ankylosing spondylitis or in good health (not recorded which).

CDR3 coding DNA: TGCGCCAGCAGCCAAGGATGGGCACCGAGCACTGAAGCTTTCTTT. It is translated as CASSQGWAPSTEAFF. The chain combines TRBV4-1 with TRBJ1-1; the D is unclear. The CDR3 runs 15 residues. Germline values: CDR1 MGHRA, CDR2 YSYEKL. V was trimmed by 1 base and J by 4 bases, leaving 13 bases between them.